What follows describes a single T cell receptor (beta chain). Its cognate antigen has yet to be identified. No quality values exist for individual bases; no much larger clone is one base distant. This sample was taken from a study of cytomegalovirus exposure and HLA in healthy donors (dated by TCRdb to 2017 to 2019). Study-level background: An earlier analysis of roughly 500 of the donors reported 250 to 300 Gb of sequence data and 100 million to 140 million unique TCR beta sequences from roughly 180 million T cells. An early release covering about 600 HLA-typed donors comprised approximately 290 gigabases of sequencing data and some 79 million unique TCR sequences. Of the approximately 370 genotyped donors, roughly 80% were placed in the genetic ancestry cluster associated with self-reported Caucasian donors. The study aimed to test whether cataloging public T cell receptors could reveal signatures of past pathogen exposure. The study used immunosequencing to profile the T cell repertoires of 666 subjects and linked those repertoires to cytomegalovirus serostatus. Along with the roughly 710-subject first cohort, a separate validation cohort of more than 90 different subjects was used. The study combined high-throughput TCR immunosequencing, statistical association of individual TCRs with disease status, and machine learning to predict cytomegalovirus infection status. In a later analysis, previously published TCR beta repertoires from roughly 710 donors were re-analyzed and high-resolution HLA genotyping was added so that TCR occurrence patterns could be studied. The later analysis used no new phenotypic data to find candidate immune exposures, relying instead on TCR beta sequences and their occurrence across donors. An earlier analysis of fewer than 700 of the donors applied high-throughput TCR beta sequencing to assess whether each TCR beta V gene segment acted as functional or pseudogenic. Donor age, sex, ethnicity and CMV serostatus were collected together with the repertoire data. A later genetic analysis used genome-wide SNP genotypes for about three fifths of the 666 donors, treating that subset as a discovery cohort. Every repertoire in the discovery cohort had been generated on one and the same sequencing platform. HLA typing included class I and class II loci at four-digit resolution. Typing coverage differed by locus: A, B, C, DRB1 and DQB1 were typed in roughly 629-640 donors, DQA1 in about 550, DPA1 in 600 to 610, and DPB1 in 400 to 490. Several DR-DQ haplotypes were treated as single units for association and clustering because of strong linkage in the cohort. On average, about 200,000 unique TCR beta nucleotide sequences were sequenced per donor among roughly 430 genotyped donors of the cohort, with roughly 18% of those sequences being non-productive.

In total, 666 healthy bone marrow donors made up the cohort. Cohort members were all nominally healthy when sampled, although unrecorded immune exposures were likely present. The donor tested CMV seropositive and was one of the 289 seropositive cohort members. Every donor gave a peripheral blood sample, and the peripheral blood mononuclear cells from that sample were used for TCR beta sequencing. The Qiagen DNeasy Blood Extraction Kit was used to extract genomic DNA from the blood cell samples. The library came from the immunoSEQ multiplex PCR assay. For the multiplex PCR, a mixture combining 60 forward primers for TCR Vbeta segments and 13 reverse primers for TCR Jbeta segments was used. Amplification of the CDR3 region of rearranged TCR beta genes was performed with a multiplex PCR assay on genomic DNA. Amplified TCR beta libraries were sequenced as 87-base-pair reads on the Illumina HiSeq System. As for the original processing: In a later analysis, 77 million or so unique TCR beta chains were counted across the approximately 670 repertoires, and roughly 11 million of these chains were shared by at least two donors. Raw reads were error-corrected and collapsed into unique sequences by a nearest-neighbor algorithm in which closely related sequences were merged to remove PCR and sequencing errors. CDR3 sequences were aligned to IMGT reference sequences to assign V, D and J gene segments. For a sequence to be retained, a match of at least six nucleotides was required to both a V gene segment and a J gene segment. A rearrangement counted as productive if the CDR3 had no stop codons and remained in frame with V and J, and every other rearrangement counted as non-productive. CDR3 was defined according to IMGT convention as the region running from the second conserved V-encoded cysteine to the conserved J-encoded phenylalanine. In an earlier analysis of just under 600 of the donors, sequences lacking an unambiguous match to a single V gene segment were excluded. In an earlier analysis of approximately 550 of the donors, V segments were called functional above 56.7% productive rearrangements and were called segregating when the between-donor standard deviation exceeded 5%. A statistical classification framework was developed to diagnose cytomegalovirus status using the catalog of TCR beta chain sequences. A later analysis assigned V and J genes by comparing TCR nucleotide sequences with IMGT/GENE-DB human TR gene sequences. The TCRdist pipeline was used in a later analysis to assign CDR3 sequences and most-parsimonious VDJ recombination scenarios. In a later analysis, every TCR beta chain was defined by the combination of its CDR3 amino acid sequence and its V-gene family, and reads without a unique V-gene family were dropped. A later analysis removed 500 to 600 highly shared, low-generation-probability nucleotide sequences to deal with suspected cross-contamination and a sequencing artifact. In a later analysis, a clonal expansion index for each public chain was calculated from normalized within-repertoire ranks of inferred template counts. A later analysis computed generation probabilities with a VDJ recombination model fitted to out-of-frame rearrangements, and checked the results against IGoR. Hypergeometric tests were used in a later analysis to score TCR-TCR, TCR-HLA and TCR-CMV co-occurrence, with a repertoire-size bias correction applied to the TCR pairs. False discovery rates were estimated in a later analysis by permuting HLA or CMV assignments 20 times. In a later analysis, co-occurring TCRs were grouped using DBSCAN, and TCRdist sequence similarity was added for clustering within HLA-allele-positive subsets. Repertoires with fewer than 30,000 or more than 120,000 public chains were left out of co-occurrence clustering, as were roughly five repertoires with anomalous nucleotide sharing. Not all clones reach the TCRdb copy of this immuneACCESS table, which keeps in-frame sequences only. Checked studies attribute under half of the gap to unresolved V genes and leave the rest unexplained. The V and J calls and clone size are taken from that table; D and trimming were inferred from the DNA. Counted in this sample were 150,000 or so clones; 80% of them appeared once. Clones ranked in the top ten supply 13% of the sample.

Per the germline V gene, MGHDK is the CDR1 and SYGVNS is the CDR2. Unmatched junction bases come to 7, with V trimmed by 4 bases and J by 10 bases. The CDR3 measures 13 amino acids from cysteine to phenylalanine. Only the CDR3 portion is preserved as DNA: 39 bases, with reading frame beginning at the first base. Points the paper makes about the study in general: Because counts were too low, roughly 17 rarely observed V segments, including chromosome 9 orphons, were left out of the earlier analysis of some 600 of the donors. The 87-base-pair reads could not distinguish some IMGT-functional V segments, including TRBV6-2 and TRBV6-3, so those segments were excluded. In vitro tests confirmed that a few of the cytomegalovirus-associated TCR beta chains recognize cytomegalovirus antigens. This cohort had only TCR beta chains sequenced, and the lack of alpha or paired-chain data limited which features could be detected. In an earlier analysis of under 600 of the donors, most TCR beta V segments were observed in productive rearrangements about 90% or about 30% of the time, broadly matching IMGT annotations. Roughly uniform sequencing depth across donors was assumed in presence/absence analyses, although this assumption may not hold. A later genetic analysis reported fewer N-insertions in productive TCRs among donors in an Asian-associated ancestry cluster than the roughly 700-donor mean. In a later analysis, several top co-occurrence clusters were reported to appear linked to parvovirus B19, influenza, CMV and Epstein-Barr virus. A group of highly shared sequence variants was considered likely to be a technical artifact of the sequencing pipeline. The classifier was reported to diagnose cytomegalovirus status with high specificity and sensitivity in both the original cohort and the validation cohort. Because some donors lacked HLA typing at each locus, the association tests relied only on the typed subset. According to a later analysis, TCR association rates differed among HLA loci, with DRB1 alleles showing the most associated TCRs and HLA-C alleles showing the fewest. Specific HLA alleles were associated with some 15,000 TCR beta sequences at a false discovery rate of 0.05 in a later analysis. A later analysis found that HLA-associated TCR beta chains were more clonally expanded and had lower generation probabilities than equally common non-associated chains. When HLA alleles, especially DR and DQ, strongly co-occurred, attributing TCR associations to individual alleles was difficult. A later genetic analysis associated a missense DCLRE1C variant with V-gene and J-gene trimming of TCR beta chains, and an independent cohort replicated the association. The study listed 150 to 200 TCR beta chains as associated with cytomegalovirus. Linkage disequilibrium might explain the correlated functional status among segregating V segments, but an unknown experimental factor could not be excluded. Most TCR sequences were seen in very few donors, while some public TCRs were found in many individuals. The authors suggested that the approach could potentially be extended to other disease states and immunological phenotypes. A further reported finding was that TCR beta sequences accurately predicted the HLA-A and HLA-B alleles for most subjects in the first cohort. In a later analysis, most CMV-associated TCR beta chains were found to appear HLA-restricted, with HLA associations seemingly driven largely by CMV exposure. The only immune exposure information available for the cohort was CMV serostatus.

The clonotype was recovered from a man in his thirties or forties in good health and CMV-seropositive. The chain is assembled from TRBV25-1 and TRBJ2-1, with 7 bases matching TRBD2. Sequenced: PBMCs. For the CDR3, the sequence is CASSGASRGEQFF. The DNA reads TGTGCCAGCAGTGGGGCCTCGCGGGGGGAGCAGTTCTTC.